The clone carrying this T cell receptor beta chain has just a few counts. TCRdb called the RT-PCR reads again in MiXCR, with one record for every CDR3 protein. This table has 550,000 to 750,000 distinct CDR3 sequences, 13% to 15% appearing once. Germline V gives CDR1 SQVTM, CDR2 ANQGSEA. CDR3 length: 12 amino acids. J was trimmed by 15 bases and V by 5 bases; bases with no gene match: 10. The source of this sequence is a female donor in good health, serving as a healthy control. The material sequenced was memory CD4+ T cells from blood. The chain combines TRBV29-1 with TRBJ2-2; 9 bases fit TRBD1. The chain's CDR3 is CSVNDGTGFMFF. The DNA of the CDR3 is TGCAGCGTTAATGACGGGACAGGGTTCATGTTTTTT.